The 8 T cell receptor beta chains reported below all come from one sample, sequenced in a study of shared clonotypes between healthy human individuals. Using immunoSEQ multiplex PCR, the repertoire was profiled, and TCRdb retains in-frame clones only, with some absent. The sample has some 200,000 clones, around 63% seen once; the top ten hold about 10%. The sequencing sample was made of memory CD4+ T cells sorted from blood. The sample's subset: CD45RA-negative fraction. The receptor source for this set is a man under 40 in good health.

To note about this clone: Distinct nucleotide sequences in the sample also encode this CDR3. V usage is TRBV5-1 and J usage is TRBJ2-3; D uncertain. The V end lost 0 bases, the J end lost 5 bases, and 7 bases lay between the germline ends. CDR3 length: 13 amino acids. Per the germline V gene, CDR1 is SGHRS and CDR2 is YFSETQ. CDR3 sequence: CASSLDRLDTQYF. Written as DNA, the CDR3 is TGCGCCAGCAGCTTGGACCGCTTAGATACGCAGTATTTT.

This clone was observed a few times. CDR3 coding DNA: TGTGCCAGCAGTTATCACAGGGGGGGTAATGAAAAACTGTTTTTT. Its translation is CASSYHRGGNEKLFF. This chain uses TRBV25-1 with TRBJ1-4, with TRBD1 matching 8 bases. This CDR3 contains 15 residues. Losses at the gene ends were 5 bases for V and 4 bases for J; bases not matched to a gene: 6. CDR1 and CDR2 from the germline V gene are MGHDK and SYGVNS. The variable domain in full, completed from reference TRBV25-1 and TRBJ1-4, reads EADIYQTPRYLVIGTGKKITLECSQTMGHDKMYWYQQDPGMELHLIHYSYGVNSTEKGDLSSESTVSRIRTEHFPLTLESARPSHTSQYLCASSYHRGGNEKLFFGSGTQLSVL.

The sample holds one count of this clone. The genes are TRBV6-6 and TRBJ2-7; 8 nucleotides align to TRBD2. Germline values: CDR1 MNHNY, CDR2 SVGAGI (reference sequence). V was pared by 4 bases and J by 2 bases, with 7 bases of the junction left unmatched. This CDR3 has 15 amino acids. The CDR3 DNA is TGTGCCAGCAGTTCGGGAGGGGATATTCCCTACGAGCAGTACTTC. It encodes CASSSGGDIPYEQYF.

The J gene is TRBJ2-1, the V gene TRBV5-5, with D possibly matching TRBD1 (6 bases). Trimming took 6 bases from V and 1 from J, leaving 14 bases between them. CDR1 is SGHKS, CDR2 YYEKEE, per germline (reference sequence). The CDR3 is 15 residues long. The CDR3 reads CASTPYRVSYNEQFF. The CDR3 DNA reads TGTGCCAGCACCCCTTACAGGGTATCCTACAATGAGCAGTTCTTC.

For this clone: The same CDR3 also results from other DNA sequences found in this sample. V usage is TRBV29-1 and J usage is TRBJ1-1; D is unresolved. The CDR3 length is 15 residues. V was cut by 6 bases and J by 0 bases, with 17 bases left in between. Germline CDR1 is SQVTM and CDR2 is ANQGSEA. In DNA form, the CDR3 reads TGCAGCGTAGCCCCTGGGTGGGGAATGAACACTGAAGCTTTCTTT. Translated: CSVAPGWGMNTEAFF.

The chain couples TRBV6-5 to TRBJ2-2; D is uncertain. V dropped 0 bases and J dropped 1 base, with 0 bases sitting between them. The CDR3 runs 13 residues. Germline V lookup: CDR1 MNHEY, CDR2 SVGAGI. DNA for the CDR3: TGTGCCAGCAGTTACTCGAACACCGGGGAGCTGTTTTTT. This sequence encodes CASSYSNTGELFF.

The chain combines TRBV15 with TRBJ2-1, with 13 bases identical to TRBD2. The CDR3 extends over 15 amino acids. Germline V gene data show CDR1 as LNHNV and CDR2 as YYDKDF (reference sequence). The ends lost 0 bases at V and 15 bases at J; junction bases unmatched: 8. In nucleotides, the CDR3 is TGTGCCACCAGCAGAGAACTAGCGGGAGGGCCTGTTATGTTCTTC. Translated: CATSRELAGGPVMFF.

J is TRBJ2-7 and V is TRBV7-7; 10 bases are shared with TRBD2. J gave up 6 bases and V 3 bases, and 17 bases lay outside the gene matches. The CDR3 has 18 residues. The germline gives CDR1 SSHAT, CDR2 FNYEAQ (reference sequence). CDR3 bases: TGTGCCAGCAGCTTTGGGAAGATAGCGGGAGGCAATCCTGCCGAGCAGTACTTC. Translated, it gives CASSFGKIAGGNPAEQYF.